These T cell receptor beta chains were read from a single sample in a study of blood T cell repertoires in COVID-19. Profiling relied on immunoSEQ multiplex PCR, and the TCRdb table lists in-frame clones only, not all of them. This sample has some 200,000 clones, with 88% found just once. What was sequenced was peripheral blood. The receptors stem from a man between 65 and 85 years old with acute or convalescent COVID-19. CDR3s include the opening cysteine and the closing phenylalanine or tryptophan. A D gene is named only where the DNA matches it firmly. Size values are once, few and many counts, or a class for expanded clones, and some rows have none.

d_gene: TRBD1; abundance: -; v_gene: TRBV6-1; j_gene: TRBJ1-1; CDR3aa: CASSESTGRTEAFF; CDR3nt: TGTGCCAGCAGTGAATCGACAGGGAGGACTGAAGCTTTCTTT
d_gene: -; abundance: -; v_gene: TRBV20-1; j_gene: TRBJ2-5; CDR3aa: CSLLSQETQYF; CDR3nt: TGCAGCCTACTGAGCCAAGAGACCCAGTACTTC
d_gene: TRBD2; abundance: -; v_gene: TRBV28; j_gene: TRBJ2-7; CDR3aa: CASSSPGGSYEQYF; CDR3nt: TGTGCCAGCAGTTCCCCGGGGGGGTCCTACGAGCAGTACTTC
d_gene: -; abundance: -; v_gene: TRBV5-5; j_gene: TRBJ1-4; CDR3aa: CASSTDPTTNEKLFF; CDR3nt: TGTGCCAGCAGCACAGACCCCACAACTAATGAAAAACTGTTTTTT
d_gene: TRBD1; abundance: -; v_gene: TRBV4-3; j_gene: TRBJ1-1; CDR3aa: CASSPGDRDTEAFF; CDR3nt: TGCGCCAGCAGCCCAGGGGACAGGGACACTGAAGCTTTCTTT
d_gene: -; abundance: -; v_gene: TRBV3-1/TRBV3-2; j_gene: TRBJ1-5; CDR3aa: CASSISSGSRNQPQHF; CDR3nt: TGTGCCAGCAGCATTTCTTCCGGGTCCCGGAATCAGCCCCAGCATTTT
d_gene: TRBD2; abundance: -; v_gene: TRBV5-4; j_gene: TRBJ2-5; CDR3aa: CASSSPTSGIGETQYF; CDR3nt: TGTGCCAGCAGCTCCCCGACTAGCGGGATCGGTGAGACCCAGTACTTC
d_gene: -; abundance: -; v_gene: TRBV30; j_gene: TRBJ1-6; CDR3aa: CAWSGAGYNSPLHF; CDR3nt: TGTGCCTGGAGTGGAGCAGGTTATAATTCACCCCTCCACTTT
d_gene: TRBD1; abundance: -; v_gene: TRBV5-1; j_gene: TRBJ2-3; CDR3aa: CASSFGTASTDTQYF; CDR3nt: TGCGCCAGCAGCTTTGGGACAGCTAGCACAGATACGCAGTATTTT
d_gene: TRBD2; abundance: few; v_gene: TRBV2; j_gene: TRBJ2-5; CDR3aa: CASSSLGGRSQETQYF; CDR3nt: TGTGCCAGCAGTAGTTTAGGCGGGAGGAGTCAAGAGACCCAGTACTTC
d_gene: -; abundance: -; v_gene: TRBV4-2; j_gene: TRBJ2-7; CDR3aa: CASSQGAGALYEQYF; CDR3nt: TGTGCCAGCAGCCAAGGGGCGGGGGCGCTTTACGAGCAGTACTTC
d_gene: TRBD2; abundance: -; v_gene: TRBV20-1; j_gene: TRBJ2-1; CDR3aa: CSASDPSGRYEQFF; CDR3nt: TGCAGTGCTAGTGACCCTAGCGGGAGATATGAGCAGTTCTTC
d_gene: -; abundance: once; v_gene: TRBV7-2; j_gene: TRBJ1-6; CDR3aa: CASSLGQVNSPLHF; CDR3nt: TGTGCCAGCAGCCTGGGGCAGGTTAATTCACCCCTCCACTTT
d_gene: -; abundance: few; v_gene: TRBV5-1; j_gene: TRBJ2-3; CDR3aa: CASSSERATDTQYF; CDR3nt: TGCGCCAGCAGCTCCGAGAGAGCCACAGATACGCAGTATTTT
d_gene: -; abundance: -; v_gene: TRBV5-8; j_gene: TRBJ2-7; CDR3aa: CASSSSPSFLSSVQYF; CDR3nt: TGTGCCAGCAGCTCATCCCCAAGCTTCCTAAGTAGTGTGCAGTACTTC
d_gene: -; abundance: -; v_gene: TRBV5-1; j_gene: TRBJ2-2; CDR3aa: CASSVRQANTGELFF; CDR3nt: TGCGCCAGCAGCGTAAGACAAGCGAACACCGGGGAGCTGTTTTTT
d_gene: -; abundance: -; v_gene: TRBV27; j_gene: TRBJ2-1; CDR3aa: CASSLSGRAVTSEQFF; CDR3nt: TGTGCCAGCAGTTTGTCAGGCAGGGCGGTGACTAGTGAGCAGTTCTTC
d_gene: TRBD2; abundance: -; v_gene: TRBV9; j_gene: TRBJ2-2; CDR3aa: CASSVDGTRELFF; CDR3nt: TGTGCCAGCAGCGTAGACGGGACTAGGGAGCTGTTTTTT
d_gene: TRBD1; abundance: once; v_gene: TRBV19; j_gene: TRBJ2-7; CDR3aa: CASSRDRGYEQYF; CDR3nt: TGTGCCAGTAGTAGGGACAGGGGCTACGAGCAGTACTTC
d_gene: -; abundance: once; v_gene: TRBV3-1/TRBV3-2; j_gene: TRBJ2-3; CDR3aa: CASSQEVSGSDTDTQYF; CDR3nt: TGTGCCAGCAGCCAAGAGGTTAGCGGTAGCGACACAGATACGCAGTATTTT
d_gene: -; abundance: -; v_gene: TRBV6-5; j_gene: TRBJ1-1; CDR3aa: CASSWGGADFEAFF; CDR3nt: TGTGCCAGCAGTTGGGGGGGAGCTGATTTTGAAGCTTTCTTT
d_gene: TRBD1; abundance: -; v_gene: TRBV25-1; j_gene: TRBJ1-2; CDR3aa: CASSGATGTGRTYGYTF; CDR3nt: TGTGCCAGCAGTGGAGCAACGGGGACAGGGAGAACCTATGGCTACACCTTC
d_gene: -; abundance: -; v_gene: TRBV19; j_gene: TRBJ2-3; CDR3aa: CASSIGLLRGPDTQYF; CDR3nt: TGTGCCAGTAGTATCGGACTACTAAGGGGCCCAGATACGCAGTATTTT
d_gene: -; abundance: -; v_gene: TRBV27; j_gene: TRBJ2-7; CDR3aa: CASSPIALSSYEQYF; CDR3nt: TGTGCCAGCAGCCCAATAGCGCTCAGCTCCTACGAGCAGTACTTC
d_gene: TRBD2; abundance: -; v_gene: TRBV27; j_gene: TRBJ2-1; CDR3aa: CASSLGLAGISSYNEQFF; CDR3nt: TGTGCCAGCAGTTTGGGACTAGCGGGAATAAGCTCCTACAATGAGCAGTTCTTC
d_gene: TRBD1; abundance: -; v_gene: TRBV9; j_gene: TRBJ1-3; CDR3aa: CASSGTPGTELILGGNTIYF; CDR3nt: TGTGCCAGCAGTGGAACTCCCGGGACAGAGCTCATTTTAGGCGGAAACACCATATATTTT
d_gene: TRBD2; abundance: -; v_gene: TRBV7-3; j_gene: TRBJ2-1; CDR3aa: CASSQKPGLADNEQFF; CDR3nt: TGTGCCAGCAGCCAAAAACCCGGACTAGCGGACAATGAGCAGTTCTTC
d_gene: TRBD2; abundance: -; v_gene: TRBV6-2/TRBV6-3; j_gene: TRBJ2-3; CDR3aa: CASSYLTSGTDTQYF; CDR3nt: TGTGCCAGCAGTTACCTGACTAGCGGCACAGATACGCAGTATTTT
d_gene: -; abundance: once; v_gene: TRBV7-2; j_gene: TRBJ2-3; CDR3aa: CASSSPGKDTDTQYF; CDR3nt: TGTGCCAGCAGCTCACCGGGGAAGGATACAGATACGCAGTATTTT
d_gene: TRBD1; abundance: -; v_gene: TRBV7-7; j_gene: TRBJ2-4; CDR3aa: CASSSRQGLAKNIQYF; CDR3nt: TGTGCTAGCAGCTCCCGACAGGGCCTAGCCAAAAACATTCAGTACTTC
d_gene: TRBD1; abundance: -; v_gene: TRBV6-5; j_gene: TRBJ1-2; CDR3aa: CASRLLTGDYGYTF; CDR3nt: TGTGCCAGCAGGCTTCTTACAGGGGACTATGGCTACACCTTC
d_gene: -; abundance: -; v_gene: TRBV29-1; j_gene: TRBJ2-7; CDR3aa: CSVIQGTYSYEQYF; CDR3nt: TGCAGCGTTATACAGGGAACTTACTCCTACGAGCAGTACTTC
d_gene: -; abundance: -; v_gene: TRBV30; j_gene: TRBJ1-1; CDR3aa: CAWTQGWTEAFF; CDR3nt: TGTGCCTGGACCCAGGGTTGGACTGAAGCTTTCTTT
d_gene: -; abundance: -; v_gene: TRBV15; j_gene: TRBJ1-2; CDR3aa: CATSNTVGDNYGYTF; CDR3nt: TGTGCCACCAGCAATACGGTCGGGGATAACTATGGCTACACCTTC
d_gene: TRBD1; abundance: -; v_gene: TRBV19; j_gene: TRBJ2-2; CDR3aa: CASSMTRTGNTGELFF; CDR3nt: TGTGCCAGTAGTATGACAAGGACAGGGAACACCGGGGAGCTGTTTTTT
d_gene: TRBD1; abundance: -; v_gene: TRBV24-1; j_gene: TRBJ2-5; CDR3aa: CATHKPRTGQETQYF; CDR3nt: TGTGCCACCCACAAGCCCAGGACAGGACAAGAGACCCAGTACTTC
d_gene: TRBD1; abundance: -; v_gene: TRBV19; j_gene: TRBJ1-5; CDR3aa: CASISGTGGNQPQHF; CDR3nt: TGTGCCAGTATCTCCGGGACAGGAGGTAATCAGCCCCAGCATTTT
d_gene: -; abundance: -; v_gene: TRBV7-9; j_gene: TRBJ2-7; CDR3aa: CASSFQYEQYF; CDR3nt: TGTGCCAGCAGCTTCCAGTACGAGCAGTACTTC
d_gene: TRBD1; abundance: once; v_gene: TRBV28; j_gene: TRBJ2-7; CDR3aa: CASSLPGTGTYEQYF; CDR3nt: TGTGCCAGCAGCCTGCCCGGGACAGGGACCTACGAGCAGTACTTC
d_gene: -; abundance: -; v_gene: TRBV30; j_gene: TRBJ2-7; CDR3aa: CAWTPGLSSYEQYF; CDR3nt: TGTGCCTGGACCCCGGGACTGAGCTCCTACGAGCAGTACTTC
d_gene: -; abundance: once; v_gene: TRBV7-9; j_gene: TRBJ1-2; CDR3aa: CASSYIRGYGYTF; CDR3nt: TGTGCCAGCAGCTACATAAGGGGCTATGGCTACACCTTC
d_gene: TRBD2; abundance: -; v_gene: TRBV6-2/TRBV6-3; j_gene: TRBJ2-5; CDR3aa: CASSYDPRLAASGGETQYF; CDR3nt: TGTGCCAGCAGTTACGATCCTAGACTAGCGGCCTCCGGGGGGGAGACCCAGTACTTC